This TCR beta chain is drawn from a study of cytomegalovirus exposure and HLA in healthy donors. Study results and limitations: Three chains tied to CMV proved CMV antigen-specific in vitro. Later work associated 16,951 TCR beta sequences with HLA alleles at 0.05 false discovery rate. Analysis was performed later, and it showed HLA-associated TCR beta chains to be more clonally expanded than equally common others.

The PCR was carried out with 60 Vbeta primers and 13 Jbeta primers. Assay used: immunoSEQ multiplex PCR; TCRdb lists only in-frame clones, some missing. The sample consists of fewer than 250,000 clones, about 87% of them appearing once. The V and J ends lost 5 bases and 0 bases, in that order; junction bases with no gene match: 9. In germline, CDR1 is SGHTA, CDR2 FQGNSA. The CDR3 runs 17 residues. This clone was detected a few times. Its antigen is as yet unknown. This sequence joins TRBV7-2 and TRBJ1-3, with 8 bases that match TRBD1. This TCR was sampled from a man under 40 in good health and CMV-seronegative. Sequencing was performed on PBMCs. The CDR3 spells CASSGGWTGSSGNTIYF. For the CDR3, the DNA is TGTGCCAGCAGCGGGGGCTGGACAGGGAGCTCTGGAAACACCATATATTTT.